This record looks at one TCR beta chain sequence and its context. Its antigen is unidentified. Nobody among the patients had been given any treatment before thyroid surgery. The sample originates from a study of metastatic and nonmetastatic thyroid tumors. For the study at large: Across blood and tumor or nodule tissue, repertoires from malignant and benign thyroid patients were compared with one another. Findings and limits, study-wide: It was reportedly found that TCR beta diversity was significantly higher in malignant thyroid tumors than in benign nodules, a difference seen in both blood and tumor samples.

Original analysis: Clinicopathological groups of papillary thyroid cancer showed CDR3 differences that were used to build a distant-metastasis classifier. With MiXCR, TCRdb reprocessed the PCR reads. The authors' filters were not applied to this entry. Among 25,000 to 30,000 clones, 3.5% to 5% were seen once, and the ten largest hold roughly 23%. V was shortened by 3 bases and J by 2 bases, with 14 bases between the two germline ends. The germline V gene has CDR1 SGDLS and CDR2 YYNGEE. The CDR3 totals 15 residues. Sequenced: blood. The receptor was derived from a female donor with papillary thyroid cancer or a benign thyroid nodule (not recorded which). Some clones in this sample may be carry-over from other donors' samples. The chain employs TRBV9 and TRBJ1-2, with unresolved D. This CDR3 reads CASSGGTLLNYGYTF. The CDR3 DNA follows: TGTGCCAGCAGCGGAGGCACTCTATTAAACTATGGCTACACCTTC.